This TCR beta chain appears in the sequencing data of a study of CD8+ T cells in alopecia areata. Study at large: C3H/HeJ donors aged about 6-13 months with spontaneous alopecia supplied skin grafted onto roughly 6-10-week-old female C3H/HeJ mice. General observations from the study: Relative to normal scalp, lesional scalp, especially alopecia totalis/universalis, showed higher clonality. Among patients, TCR sharing was less clear than in mice, a difference possibly due in part to HLA diversity in the patient population.

Sorting relied on CD4, CD8alpha, NKG2D, NKG2ACE and other markers applied to pooled cutaneous lymph node cells. RNA was extracted and reverse transcribed into cDNA as the sequencing template. Data came from immunoSEQ multiplex PCR; TCRdb stores just in-frame clones and leaves some out. The sample holds 290,000 or so clones, and no clone turns up only once. The CDR3 runs 14 residues. V was shortened by 4 bases and J by 0 bases, with 11 bases between the two germline ends. Germline V lookup: CDR1 NSHNY, CDR2 SYGAGN. Regarding this clone: The target antigen is unknown. Genes here carry mouse names. Coverage ceases 4 residues before the CDR3 finishes, and the germline J gene fills in the end.

Sequencing input: CD4+ T cells sorted from a lymph node. This receptor was obtained from a C3H/HeJ mouse with alopecia areata. Strain haplotype at MHC: H2-k. This chain connects TRBV13-1 to TRBJ2-7; perhaps TRBD1 as D (6 bases). Partial CDR3 DNA: TGTGCCAGCAGTTACAGGGCTAGCTCCTAT. It yields the protein CASSYRASSY. The entire CDR3 is CASSYRASSYEQYF.